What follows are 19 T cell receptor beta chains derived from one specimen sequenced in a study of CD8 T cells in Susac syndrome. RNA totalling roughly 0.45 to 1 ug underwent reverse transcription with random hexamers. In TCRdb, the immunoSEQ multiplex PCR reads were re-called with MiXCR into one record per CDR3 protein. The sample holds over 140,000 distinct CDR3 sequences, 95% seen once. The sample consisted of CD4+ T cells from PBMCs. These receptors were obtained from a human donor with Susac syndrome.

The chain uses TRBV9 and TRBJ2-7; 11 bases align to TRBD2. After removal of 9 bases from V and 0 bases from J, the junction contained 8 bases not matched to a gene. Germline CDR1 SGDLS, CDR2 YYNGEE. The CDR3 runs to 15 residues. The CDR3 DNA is TGTGCCACAAAAGAGGGGACTAGCGGCTCCTACGAGCAGTACTTC. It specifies CATKEGTSGSYEQYF. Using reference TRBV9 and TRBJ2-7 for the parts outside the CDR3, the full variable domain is DSGVTQTPKHLITATGQRVTLRCSPRSGDLSVYWYQQSLDQGLQFLIQYYNGEERAKGNILERFSAQQFPDLHSELNLSSLELGDSALYFCATKEGTSGSYEQYFGPGTRLTVT.

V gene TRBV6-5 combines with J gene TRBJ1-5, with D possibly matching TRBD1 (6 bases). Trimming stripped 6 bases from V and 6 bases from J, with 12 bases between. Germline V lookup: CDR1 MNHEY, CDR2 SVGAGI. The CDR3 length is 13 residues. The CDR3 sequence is CASSVETGQPQHF. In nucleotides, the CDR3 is TGTGCCAGCAGCGTTGAGACAGGTCAGCCCCAGCATTTT.

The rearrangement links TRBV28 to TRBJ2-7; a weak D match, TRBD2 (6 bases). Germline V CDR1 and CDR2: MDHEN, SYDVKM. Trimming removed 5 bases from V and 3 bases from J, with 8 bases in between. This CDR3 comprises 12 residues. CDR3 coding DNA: TGTGCCAGCAGTGCGGAGGGCTACGAGCAGTACTTC. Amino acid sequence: CASSAEGYEQYF.

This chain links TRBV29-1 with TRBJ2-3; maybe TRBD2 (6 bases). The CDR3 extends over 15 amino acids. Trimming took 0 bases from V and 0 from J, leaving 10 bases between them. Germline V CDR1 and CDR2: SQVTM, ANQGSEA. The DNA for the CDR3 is TGCAGCGTTGAAGATGGAGGAGGGAGCACAGATACGCAGTATTTT. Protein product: CSVEDGGGSTDTQYF.

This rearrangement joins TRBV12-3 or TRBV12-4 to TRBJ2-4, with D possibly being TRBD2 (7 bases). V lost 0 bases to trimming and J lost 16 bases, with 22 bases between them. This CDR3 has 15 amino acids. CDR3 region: CASSLALGGGLLRYF. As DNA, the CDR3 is TGTGCCAGCAGTTTAGCGCTAGGGGGGGGTTTACTTCGATACTTC.

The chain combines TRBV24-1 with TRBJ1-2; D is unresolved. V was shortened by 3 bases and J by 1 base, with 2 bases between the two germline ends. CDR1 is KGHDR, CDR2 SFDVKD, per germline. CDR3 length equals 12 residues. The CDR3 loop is CATSDGNYGYTF. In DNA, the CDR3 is TGTGCCACCAGTGATGGTAACTATGGCTACACCTTC.

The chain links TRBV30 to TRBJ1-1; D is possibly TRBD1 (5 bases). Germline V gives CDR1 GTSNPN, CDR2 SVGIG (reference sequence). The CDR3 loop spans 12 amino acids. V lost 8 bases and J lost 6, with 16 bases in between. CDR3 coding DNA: TGTGCCCGCCAGGGAGAAGGGGCTGAAGCTTTCTTT. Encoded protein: CARQGEGAEAFF.

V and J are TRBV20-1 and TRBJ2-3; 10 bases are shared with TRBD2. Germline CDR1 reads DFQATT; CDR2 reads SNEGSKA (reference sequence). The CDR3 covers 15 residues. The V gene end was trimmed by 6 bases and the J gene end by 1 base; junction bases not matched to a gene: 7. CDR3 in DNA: TGCAGTGCCCCGGGACTAGCGCACCGCACAGATACGCAGTATTTT. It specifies CSAPGLAHRTDTQYF.

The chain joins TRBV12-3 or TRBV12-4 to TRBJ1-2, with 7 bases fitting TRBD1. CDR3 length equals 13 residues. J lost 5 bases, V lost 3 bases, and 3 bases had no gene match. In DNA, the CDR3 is TGTGCCAGCAGTTTGGGGGACAGATATGGCTACACCTTC. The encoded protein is CASSLGDRYGYTF.

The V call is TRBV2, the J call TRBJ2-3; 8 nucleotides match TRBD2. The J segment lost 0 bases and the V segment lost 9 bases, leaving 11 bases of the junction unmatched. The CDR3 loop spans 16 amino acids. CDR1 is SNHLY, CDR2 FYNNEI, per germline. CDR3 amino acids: CASDNAGGGSTDTQYF. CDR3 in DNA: TGTGCCAGTGACAATGCAGGCGGGGGGAGCACAGATACGCAGTATTTT.

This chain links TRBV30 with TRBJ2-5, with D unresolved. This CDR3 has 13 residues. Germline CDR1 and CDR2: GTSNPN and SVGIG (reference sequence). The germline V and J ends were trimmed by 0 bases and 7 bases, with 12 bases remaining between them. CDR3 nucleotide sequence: TGTGCCTGGAGTGTACGCGCCCCGAGGACCCAGTACTTC. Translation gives CAWSVRAPRTQYF.

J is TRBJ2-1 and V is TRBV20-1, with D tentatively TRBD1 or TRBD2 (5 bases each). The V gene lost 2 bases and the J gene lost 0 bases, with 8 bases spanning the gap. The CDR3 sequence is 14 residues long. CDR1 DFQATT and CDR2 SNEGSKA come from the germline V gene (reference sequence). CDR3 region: CSARWGSSYNEQFF. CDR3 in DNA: TGCAGTGCTAGATGGGGGAGCTCCTACAATGAGCAGTTCTTC.

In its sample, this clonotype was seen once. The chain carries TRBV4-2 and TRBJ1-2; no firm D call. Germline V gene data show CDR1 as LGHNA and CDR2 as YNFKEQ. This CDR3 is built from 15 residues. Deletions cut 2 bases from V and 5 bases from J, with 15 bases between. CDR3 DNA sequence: TGTGCCAGCAGCCAATTAACCGGGGAACTATATGGCTACACCTTC. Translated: CASSQLTGELYGYTF.

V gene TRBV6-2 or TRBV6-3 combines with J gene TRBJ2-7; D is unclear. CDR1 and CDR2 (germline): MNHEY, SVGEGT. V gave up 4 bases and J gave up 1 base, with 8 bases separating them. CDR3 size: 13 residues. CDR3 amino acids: CASSLVVSYEQYF. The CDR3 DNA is TGTGCCAGCAGTTTGGTGGTTTCCTACGAGCAGTACTTC.

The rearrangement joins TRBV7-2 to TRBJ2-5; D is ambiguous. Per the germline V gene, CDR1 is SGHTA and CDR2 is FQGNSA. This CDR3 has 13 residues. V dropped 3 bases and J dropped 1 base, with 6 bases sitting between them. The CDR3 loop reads CASSFMVQETQYF. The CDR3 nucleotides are TGTGCCAGCAGCTTTATGGTCCAAGAGACCCAGTACTTC.

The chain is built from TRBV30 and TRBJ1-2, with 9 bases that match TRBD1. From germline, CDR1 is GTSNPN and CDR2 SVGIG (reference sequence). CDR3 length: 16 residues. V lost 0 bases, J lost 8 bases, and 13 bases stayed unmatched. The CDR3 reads CAWSVRRQGVLGGYTF. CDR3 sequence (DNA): TGTGCCTGGAGTGTACGGAGACAGGGGGTTCTAGGCGGCTACACCTTC.

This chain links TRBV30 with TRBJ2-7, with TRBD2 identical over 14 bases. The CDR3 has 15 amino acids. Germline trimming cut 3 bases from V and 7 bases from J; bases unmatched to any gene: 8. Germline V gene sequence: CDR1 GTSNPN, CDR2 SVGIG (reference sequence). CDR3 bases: TGTGCCTGGAGCCTAGGGACTAGCGGGGGCGATGAGCAGTACTTC. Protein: CAWSLGTSGGDEQYF.

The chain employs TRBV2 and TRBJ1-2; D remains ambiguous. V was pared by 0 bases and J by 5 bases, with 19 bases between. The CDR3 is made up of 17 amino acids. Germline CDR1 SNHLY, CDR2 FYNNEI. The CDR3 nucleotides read TGTGCCAGCAGTGAAGCTGGACCGGGGAACCCGAATTATGGCTACACCTTC. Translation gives CASSEAGPGNPNYGYTF.

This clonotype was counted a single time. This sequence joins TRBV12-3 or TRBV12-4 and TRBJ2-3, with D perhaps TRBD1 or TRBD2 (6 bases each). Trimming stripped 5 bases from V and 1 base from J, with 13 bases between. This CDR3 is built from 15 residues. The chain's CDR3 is CASSAPGGGTDTQYF. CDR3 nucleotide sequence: TGTGCCAGCAGTGCCCCCGGGGGCGGCACAGATACGCAGTATTTT.